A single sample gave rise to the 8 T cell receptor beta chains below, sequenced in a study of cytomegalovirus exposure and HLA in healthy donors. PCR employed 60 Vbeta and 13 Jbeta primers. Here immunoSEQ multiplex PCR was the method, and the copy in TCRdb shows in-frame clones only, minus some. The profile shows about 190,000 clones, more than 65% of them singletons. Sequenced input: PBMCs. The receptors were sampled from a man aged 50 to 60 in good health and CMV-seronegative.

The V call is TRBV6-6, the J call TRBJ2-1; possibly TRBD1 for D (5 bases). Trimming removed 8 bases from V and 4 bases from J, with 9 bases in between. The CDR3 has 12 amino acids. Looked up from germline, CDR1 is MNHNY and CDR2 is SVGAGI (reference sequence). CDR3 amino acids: CASGAGYNEQFF. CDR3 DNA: TGTGCCAGCGGGGCCGGTTACAATGAGCAGTTCTTC.

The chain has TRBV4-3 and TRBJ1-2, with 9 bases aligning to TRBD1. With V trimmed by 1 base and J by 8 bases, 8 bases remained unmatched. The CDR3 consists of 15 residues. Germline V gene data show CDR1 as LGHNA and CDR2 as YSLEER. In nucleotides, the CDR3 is TGCGCCAGCAGCCAAGTTGGGACAGGGACCGGCGGCTACACCTTC. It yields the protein CASSQVGTGTGGYTF.

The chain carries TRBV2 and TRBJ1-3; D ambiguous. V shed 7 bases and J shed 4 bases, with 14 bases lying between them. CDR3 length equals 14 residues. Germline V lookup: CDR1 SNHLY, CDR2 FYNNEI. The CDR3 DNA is TGTGCCAGCAAGAGGTCCATTGTGGGAAACACCATATATTTT. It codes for CASKRSIVGNTIYF.

CDR3 protein: CASRWRDEKLFF. In DNA form, the CDR3 reads TGTGCCAGTAGATGGAGGGATGAAAAACTGTTTTTT. This chain links TRBV19 with TRBJ1-4; no definite D call. Germline CDR1 reads LNHDA; CDR2 reads SQIVND (reference sequence). This CDR3 has 12 amino acids. The V end was cut by 6 bases, the J end by 6 bases, with 8 bases between.

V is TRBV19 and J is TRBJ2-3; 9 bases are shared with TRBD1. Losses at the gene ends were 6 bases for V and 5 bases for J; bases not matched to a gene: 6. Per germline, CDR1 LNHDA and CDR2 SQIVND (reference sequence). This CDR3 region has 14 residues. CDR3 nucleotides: TGTGCCAGTAGCAACAGGGGGCGCGGAGATACGCAGTATTTT. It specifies CASSNRGRGDTQYF.

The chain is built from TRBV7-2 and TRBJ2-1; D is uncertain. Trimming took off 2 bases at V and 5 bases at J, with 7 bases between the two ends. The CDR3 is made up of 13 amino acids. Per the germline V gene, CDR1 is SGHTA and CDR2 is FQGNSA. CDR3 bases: TGTGCCAGCAGCTTACACAAGAACAATGAGCAGTTCTTC. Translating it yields CASSLHKNNEQFF.

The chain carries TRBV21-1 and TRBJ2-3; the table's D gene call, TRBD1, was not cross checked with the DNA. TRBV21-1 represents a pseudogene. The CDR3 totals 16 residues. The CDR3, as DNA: TGTGCCAGCAGGGGATTTACAGGCAGGAGCACAGATACGCAGTATTTT. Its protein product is CASRGFTGRSTDTQYF.

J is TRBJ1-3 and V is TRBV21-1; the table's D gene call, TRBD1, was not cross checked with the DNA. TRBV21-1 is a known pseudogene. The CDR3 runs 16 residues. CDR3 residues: CASSKVNRGERNTIYF. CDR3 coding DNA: TGTGCCAGCAGCAAAGTGAACAGGGGTGAACGAAACACCATATATTTT.